The next 21 T cell receptor beta chains were all read from a single sample in a study of T cells after yellow fever vaccination. One entry per CDR3 protein, called by TCRdb with MiXCR from the 5' RACE reads. The table has approximately 120,000 distinct CDR3 sequences, about 8.8% seen once. The source material was CD8+ T cells sorted from PBMCs, sampled on the day of the yellow fever booster vaccination. These receptor sequences come from a man in his late teens or twenties who received the YFV17D yellow fever vaccine.

The genes are TRBV5-5 and TRBJ2-7; D remains unclear. The CDR3 is made up of 15 amino acids. The germline CDR1 and CDR2 sequences are SGHKS and YYEKEE (reference sequence). Trimming removed 4 bases from V and 0 bases from J, with 14 bases in between. The CDR3 reads CASSPPWGSSYEQYF. The CDR3 coding sequence is TGTGCCAGCAGCCCCCCTTGGGGTAGCTCCTACGAGCAGTACTTC. Using reference TRBV5-5 and TRBJ2-7 for the parts outside the CDR3, the full variable domain is DAGVTQSPTHLIKTRGQQVTLRCSPISGHKSVSWYQQVLGQGPQFIFQYYEKEERGRGNFPDRFSARQFPNYSSELNVNALLLGDSALYLCASSPPWGSSYEQYFGPGTRLTVT.

This clonotype appeared many times. The V call is TRBV5-1, the J call TRBJ2-3; 8 bases fit TRBD2. Per germline, CDR1 SGHRS and CDR2 YFSETQ. This CDR3 is 15 amino acids long. Germline trimming cut 4 bases from V and 1 base from J; bases unmatched to any gene: 5. CDR3 coding DNA: TGCGCCAGCAGCGACATAGCGGGACGCACAGATACGCAGTATTTT. Amino acid sequence: CASSDIAGRTDTQYF.

This clonotype has a handful of counts. Sequence at one end of the junction differs from germline and may be a read error. V usage is TRBV6-6 and J usage is TRBJ2-3; D possibly corresponds to TRBD2 (6 bases). Germline loops: CDR1 MNHNY, CDR2 SVGAGI (reference sequence). This CDR3 has 16 residues. Here the CDR3 reads CASSPRDSTIFDMQYF. In nucleotides, the CDR3 is TGTGCCAGCAGTCCCCGGGACTCGACGATCTTCGATATGCAGTATTTT.

This clonotype was seen more than once but under ten times. J is TRBJ2-6 and V is TRBV7-6; 7 bases agree with TRBD2. Germline assignment: CDR1 SGHVS and CDR2 FNYEAQ. The CDR3 loop spans 16 amino acids. V lost 5 bases and J lost 0; bases outside the gene matches: 4. The CDR3 DNA follows: TGTGCCAGCAGCCAAGCGGGGAGCTCTGGGGCCAACGTCCTGACTTTC. Amino acid sequence: CASSQAGSSGANVLTF.

This clonotype was detected once. This chain uses TRBV12-3 or TRBV12-4 with TRBJ2-7; TRBD1 agrees at 8 bases. J lost 2 bases, V lost 6 bases, and 6 bases had no gene match. The CDR3 is made up of 14 amino acids. CDR3 region: CASSPRDRTYEQYF. CDR3 DNA: TGTGCCAGCAGCCCTAGGGACAGGACCTACGAGCAGTACTTC.

This clonotype was observed a few times. The V gene is TRBV2, the J gene TRBJ2-6; a weak D match, TRBD1 (5 bases). The CDR3 sequence is 15 residues long. V was clipped by 7 bases and J by 0 bases, with 10 bases between them. CDR1 SNHLY and CDR2 FYNNEI come from the germline V gene. The DNA of the CDR3 is TGTGCCAGCAAGAAAGACAGCTCTGGGGCCAACGTCCTGACTTTC. The encoded protein is CASKKDSSGANVLTF.

The chain couples TRBV24-1 to TRBJ1-4, with 7 bases lining up with TRBD1. V was clipped by 7 bases and J by 4 bases; unmatched bases: 17. CDR1 is KGHDR and CDR2 is SFDVKD in the germline V gene. The CDR3 runs 18 residues. CDR3 residues: CATRYGDRPFTFNEKLFF. DNA of the CDR3: TGTGCCACCAGGTACGGGGACAGACCCTTCACTTTTAATGAAAAACTGTTTTTT.

The chain carries TRBV6-6 and TRBJ2-7, with 7 bases fitting TRBD2. V trimming: 8 bases; J trimming: 6 bases; junction bases outside the gene matches: 1. The CDR3 consists of 10 residues. Germline loops: CDR1 MNHNY, CDR2 SVGAGI (reference sequence). The CDR3 sequence is CASGGGEQYF. CDR3 coding DNA: TGTGCCAGCGGGGGGGGCGAGCAGTACTTC.

This clonotype occurred a few times. This sequence joins TRBV7-9 and TRBJ2-7, with no clear D. There are 12 residues in the CDR3. V dropped 1 base and J dropped 4 bases, with 5 bases sitting between them. The V gene's germline CDR1 is SEHNR and CDR2 FQNEAQ (reference sequence). DNA for the CDR3: TGTGCCAGCAGCTTAGGCGCGTACGAGCAGTACGTC. Protein product: CASSLGAYEQYV.

This clonotype was counted only a few times. The chain uses TRBV12-3 or TRBV12-4 and TRBJ2-6; either TRBD1 or TRBD2 may supply D (6 bases each). The V and J ends lost 3 bases and 3 bases respectively, with 9 bases between them. The CDR3 is 15 amino acids. CDR3 bases: TGTGCCAGCAGTTTTGGGGGGCTTGGGGCCAACGTCCTGACTTTC. Translating it yields CASSFGGLGANVLTF.

The table lists this clonotype with a few counts. V usage is TRBV29-1 and J usage is TRBJ2-4; no clear D. The V and J ends lost 0 bases and 9 bases respectively, with 3 bases between them. The CDR3 totals 10 residues. Germline lookup yields CDR1 SQVTM and CDR2 ANQGSEA. The CDR3 loop reads CSVEERIQYF. For the CDR3, the DNA is TGCAGCGTTGAAGAGCGCATTCAGTACTTC. The full variable domain, in which reference TRBV29-1 and TRBJ2-4 provide the parts outside the CDR3, is SAVISQKPSRDICQRGTSLTIQCQVDSQVTMMFWYRQQPGQSLTLIATANQGSEATYESGFVIDKFPISRPNLTFSTLTVSNMSPEDSSIYLCSVEERIQYFGAGTRLSVL.

This clonotype turned up a few times. The V call is TRBV6-2 or TRBV6-3, the J call TRBJ2-1; D gene ambiguous. Trimming took off 2 bases at V and 1 base at J, with 9 bases between the two ends. The length of the CDR3 is 15 residues. The germline V gene encodes CDR1 MNHEY and CDR2 SVGEGT. As DNA, the CDR3 is TGTGCCAGCAGTTACGCGGACCCATCCTACAATGAGCAGTTCTTC. Protein product: CASSYADPSYNEQFF.

CDR3 DNA: TGCAGTGCCTGGGAGGGTAACACCGGGGAGCTGTTTTTT. Translating gives CSAWEGNTGELFF. V and J are TRBV20-1 and TRBJ2-2; 7 bases fit TRBD2. The CDR3 runs to 13 residues. The trim removed 6 bases at V and 2 bases at J, leaving 3 bases unmatched. CDR1 is DFQATT, CDR2 SNEGSKA, per germline (reference sequence).

This clonotype was observed a handful of times. The rearrangement uses TRBV6-2 or TRBV6-3 and TRBJ2-3; weak D call: TRBD2 (7 bases). Germline-derived CDR1 and CDR2 are MNHEY and SVGEGT. Trimming removed 10 bases from V and 3 bases from J, with 17 bases in between. The CDR3 spans 14 residues. CDR3 nucleotide sequence: TGTGCCACCACCCAAGGGGGGGTTACAGATACGCAGTATTTT. Its translation is CATTQGGVTDTQYF.

This clonotype was seen only a few times. The chain links TRBV11-2 to TRBJ2-5; D ambiguous. CDR1 SGHAT and CDR2 FQNNGV come from the germline V gene. V was cut by 4 bases and J by 3 bases, with 21 bases left in between. This CDR3 is 17 amino acids long. The CDR3 nucleotides are TGTGCCAGCAGCTCCCCATATAGTGGCGGATCAAAAGAGACCCAGTACTTC. Translating gives CASSSPYSGGSKETQYF. Filled out from reference TRBV11-2 and TRBJ2-5, the complete variable domain reads EAGVAQSPRYKIIEKRQSVAFWCNPISGHATLYWYQQILGQGPKLLIQFQNNGVVDDSQLPKDRFSAERLKGVDSTLKIQPAKLEDSAVYLCASSSPYSGGSKETQYFGPGTRLLVL.

This clonotype has just a few counts. The chain links TRBV20-1 to TRBJ1-3, with D perhaps TRBD1 (5 bases). Trimming shortened V by 1 base and J by 5 bases, and 15 bases separated the two germline ends. The CDR3 consists of 15 residues. The germline V gene has CDR1 DFQATT and CDR2 SNEGSKA (reference sequence). The CDR3 sequence: CSARGQGKRRNTIYF. DNA of the CDR3: TGCAGTGCTAGAGGGCAGGGCAAACGACGAAACACCATATATTTT.

This clonotype was seen a few times. The rearrangement joins TRBV10-1 to TRBJ1-2; 7 nucleotides match TRBD1. Per germline, CDR1 WNHNN and CDR2 SYGVQD (reference sequence). CDR3 length equals 14 residues. V lost 9 bases, J lost 4 bases, and 11 bases stayed unmatched. CDR3 in DNA: TGCGCCAGTCCCTCCGTTGGACAGGCCTATGGCTACACCTTC. This translates into CASPSVGQAYGYTF.

The CDR3 DNA sequence: TGCGCCAGCAGCCAAGGGCTGGATCAGCCCCAGCATTTT. Translating gives CASSQGLDQPQHF. This chain joins TRBV4-3 and TRBJ1-5, with unresolved D. Germline loops: CDR1 LGHNA, CDR2 YSLEER. CDR3 length: 13 amino acids. V lost 1 base to trimming and J lost 5 bases, with 6 bases between them.

This clonotype has a count of ten or more. The chain is built from TRBV12-3 or TRBV12-4 and TRBJ2-3; either TRBD1 or TRBD2 may supply D (5 bases each). CDR3 length: 14 amino acids. Between the trimmed V and J ends, which lost 11 bases and 2 bases, there was a span of 17 bases. CDR3: CASLWGRPTDTQYF. In nucleotides, the CDR3 is TGTGCCTCCCTATGGGGACGGCCCACAGATACGCAGTATTTT.

This clonotype was seen just once. The rearrangement links TRBV12-5 to TRBJ2-3; tentative D call: TRBD1 (7 bases). The ends were cut back, 10 bases at V and 0 bases at J, with 17 bases in the middle. Germline-derived CDR1 and CDR2 are LGHNT and FRNRAP. The CDR3 is 15 amino acids. The CDR3 DNA reads TGTGCTACCCAGGGGGGCGTGGCCAGCACAGATACGCAGTATTTT. Encoded protein: CATQGGVASTDTQYF.

This clonotype was observed at least ten times. The chain employs TRBV20-1 and TRBJ2-7, with TRBD1 matching 9 bases. The CDR3 extends over 12 amino acids. Germline V lookup: CDR1 DFQATT, CDR2 SNEGSKA (reference sequence). V lost 6 bases, J lost 1 base, and 1 base stayed unmatched. CDR3 amino acids: CSAGTGSYEQYF. CDR3 nucleotides: TGCAGTGCCGGGACAGGGTCCTACGAGCAGTACTTC.